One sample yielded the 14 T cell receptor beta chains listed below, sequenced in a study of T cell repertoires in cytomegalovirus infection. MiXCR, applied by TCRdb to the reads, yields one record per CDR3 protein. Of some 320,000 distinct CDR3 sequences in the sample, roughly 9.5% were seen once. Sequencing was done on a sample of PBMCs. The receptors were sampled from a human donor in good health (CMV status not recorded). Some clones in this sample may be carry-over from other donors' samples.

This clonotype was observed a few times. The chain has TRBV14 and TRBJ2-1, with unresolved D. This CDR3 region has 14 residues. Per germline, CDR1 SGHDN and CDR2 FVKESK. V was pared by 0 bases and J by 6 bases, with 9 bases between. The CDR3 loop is CASSQDPRVNEQFF. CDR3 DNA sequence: TGTGCCAGCAGCCAAGATCCCAGAGTCAATGAGCAGTTCTTC.

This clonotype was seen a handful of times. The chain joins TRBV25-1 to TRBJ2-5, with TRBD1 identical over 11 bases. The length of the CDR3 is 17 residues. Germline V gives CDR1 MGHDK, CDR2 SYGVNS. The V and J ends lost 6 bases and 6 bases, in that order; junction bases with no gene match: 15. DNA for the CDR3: TGTGCCAGCAGAGGGGTCGCCAGGACAGGGGGCGAAAAGACCCAGTACTTC. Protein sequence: CASRGVARTGGEKTQYF.

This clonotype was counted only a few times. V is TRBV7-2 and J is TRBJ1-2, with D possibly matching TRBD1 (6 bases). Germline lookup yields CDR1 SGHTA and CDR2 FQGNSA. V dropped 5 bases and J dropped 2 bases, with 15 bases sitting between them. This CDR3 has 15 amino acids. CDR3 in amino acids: CASSRGNRANYGYTF. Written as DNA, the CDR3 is TGTGCCAGCAGCCGGGGGAACAGGGCGAACTATGGCTACACCTTC.

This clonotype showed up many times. The CDR3 nucleotides read TGCAGTGCCCGGGGGGGGAGCAATCAGCCCCAGCATTTT. It yields the protein CSARGGSNQPQHF. The rearrangement uses TRBV20-1 and TRBJ1-5; the D gene is possibly TRBD1 (5 bases). Germline V lookup: CDR1 DFQATT, CDR2 SNEGSKA (reference sequence). The V end was cut by 6 bases, the J end by 1 base, with 10 bases between. The CDR3 is made up of 13 amino acids.

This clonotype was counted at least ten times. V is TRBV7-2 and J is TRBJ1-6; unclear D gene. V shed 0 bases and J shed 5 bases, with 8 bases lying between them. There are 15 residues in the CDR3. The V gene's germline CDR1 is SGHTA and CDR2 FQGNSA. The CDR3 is CASSLAQINNSPLHF. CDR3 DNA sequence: TGTGCCAGCAGCTTAGCCCAGATTAATAATTCACCCCTCCACTTT.

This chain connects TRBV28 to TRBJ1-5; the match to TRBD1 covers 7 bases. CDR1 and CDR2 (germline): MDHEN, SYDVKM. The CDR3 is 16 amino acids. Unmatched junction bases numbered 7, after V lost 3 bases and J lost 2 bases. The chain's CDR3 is CASSLTGRFGNQPQHF. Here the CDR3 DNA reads TGTGCCAGCAGTTTGACAGGGCGCTTTGGCAATCAGCCCCAGCATTTT.

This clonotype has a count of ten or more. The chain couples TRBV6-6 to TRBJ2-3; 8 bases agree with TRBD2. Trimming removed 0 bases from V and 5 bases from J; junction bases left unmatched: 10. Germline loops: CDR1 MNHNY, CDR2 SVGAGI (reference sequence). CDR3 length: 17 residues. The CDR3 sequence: CASSYSIQRGTGDTQYF. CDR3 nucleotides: TGTGCCAGCAGTTACTCGATTCAGCGGGGGACCGGAGATACGCAGTATTTT.

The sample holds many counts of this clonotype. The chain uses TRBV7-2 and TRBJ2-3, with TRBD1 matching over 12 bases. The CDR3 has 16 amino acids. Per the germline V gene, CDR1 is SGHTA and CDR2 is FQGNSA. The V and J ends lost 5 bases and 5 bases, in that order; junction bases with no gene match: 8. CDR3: CASSASGTGGGDTQYF. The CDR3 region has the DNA TGTGCCAGCAGCGCCTCCGGGACAGGGGGCGGAGATACGCAGTATTTT.

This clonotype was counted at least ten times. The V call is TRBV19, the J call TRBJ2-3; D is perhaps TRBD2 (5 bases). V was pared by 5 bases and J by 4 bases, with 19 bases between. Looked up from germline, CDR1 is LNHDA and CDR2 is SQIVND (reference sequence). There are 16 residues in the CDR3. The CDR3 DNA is TGTGCCAGTAGTCTGGGGAGCTATCGATACGCAGATACGCAGTATTTT. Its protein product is CASSLGSYRYADTQYF.

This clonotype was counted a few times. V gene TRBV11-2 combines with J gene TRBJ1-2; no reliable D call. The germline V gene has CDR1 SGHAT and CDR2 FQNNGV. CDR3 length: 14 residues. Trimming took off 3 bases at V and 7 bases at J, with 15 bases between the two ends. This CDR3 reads CASSFGNSLSGYTF. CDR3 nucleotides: TGTGCCAGCAGCTTCGGGAATTCACTATCTGGCTACACCTTC.

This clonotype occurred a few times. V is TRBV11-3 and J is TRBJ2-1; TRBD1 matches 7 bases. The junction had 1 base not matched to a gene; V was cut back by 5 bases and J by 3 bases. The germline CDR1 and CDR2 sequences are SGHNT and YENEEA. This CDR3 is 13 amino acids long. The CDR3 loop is CASSGDSYNEQFF. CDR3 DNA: TGTGCCAGCAGCGGGGACAGCTACAATGAGCAGTTCTTC.

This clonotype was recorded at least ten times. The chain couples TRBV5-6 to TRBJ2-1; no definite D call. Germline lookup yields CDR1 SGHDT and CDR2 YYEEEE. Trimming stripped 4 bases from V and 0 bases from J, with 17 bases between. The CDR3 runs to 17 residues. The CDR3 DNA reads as TGTGCCAGCAGCATGCTTAATTATTTCAGCTCCTACAATGAGCAGTTCTTC. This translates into CASSMLNYFSSYNEQFF. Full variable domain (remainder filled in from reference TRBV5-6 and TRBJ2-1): DAGVTQSPTHLIKTRGQQVTLRCSPKSGHDTVSWYQQALGQGPQFIFQYYEEEERQRGNFPDRFSGHQFPNYSSELNVNALLLGDSALYLCASSMLNYFSSYNEQFFGPGTRLTVL.

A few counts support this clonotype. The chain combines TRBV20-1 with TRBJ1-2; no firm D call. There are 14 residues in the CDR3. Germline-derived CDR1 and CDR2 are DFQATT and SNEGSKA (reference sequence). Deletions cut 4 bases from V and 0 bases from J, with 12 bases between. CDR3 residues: CSATPLSANYGYTF. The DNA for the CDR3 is TGCAGTGCTACCCCATTATCGGCTAACTATGGCTACACCTTC.

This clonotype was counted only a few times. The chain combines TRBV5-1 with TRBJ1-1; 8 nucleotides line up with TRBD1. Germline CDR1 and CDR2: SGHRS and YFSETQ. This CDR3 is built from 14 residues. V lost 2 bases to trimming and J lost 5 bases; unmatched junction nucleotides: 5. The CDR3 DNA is TGCGCCAGCAGCTTTTCAGGGGGCCTTACTGAAGCTTTCTTT. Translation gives CASSFSGGLTEAFF.